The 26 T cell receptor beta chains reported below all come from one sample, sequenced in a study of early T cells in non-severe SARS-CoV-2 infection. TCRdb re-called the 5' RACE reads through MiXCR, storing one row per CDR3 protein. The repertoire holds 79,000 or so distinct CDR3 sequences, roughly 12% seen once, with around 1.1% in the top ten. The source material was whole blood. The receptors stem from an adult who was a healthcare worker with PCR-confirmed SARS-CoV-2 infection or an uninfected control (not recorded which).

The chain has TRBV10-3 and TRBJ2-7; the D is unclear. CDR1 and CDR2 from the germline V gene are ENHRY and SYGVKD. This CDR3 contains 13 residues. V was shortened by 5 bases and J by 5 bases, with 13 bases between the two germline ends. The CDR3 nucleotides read TGTGCCATCAGTCACGACCACAGTGACGAGCAGTACTTC. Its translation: CAISHDHSDEQYF.

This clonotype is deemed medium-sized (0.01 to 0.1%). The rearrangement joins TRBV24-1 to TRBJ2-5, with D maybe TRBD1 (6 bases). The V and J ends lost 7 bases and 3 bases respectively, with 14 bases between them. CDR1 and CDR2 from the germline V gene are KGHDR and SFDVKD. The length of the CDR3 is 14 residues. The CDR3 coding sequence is TGTGCCACCAGCCACAGGGATTCGGAAGAGACCCAGTACTTC. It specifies CATSHRDSEETQYF.

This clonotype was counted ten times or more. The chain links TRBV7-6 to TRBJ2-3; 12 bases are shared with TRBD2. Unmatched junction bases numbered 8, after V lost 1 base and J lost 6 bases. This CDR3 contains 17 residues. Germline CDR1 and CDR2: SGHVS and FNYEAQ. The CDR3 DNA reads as TGTGCCAGCAGCTTAGGAGCTAGCGGGAGGGCCCGGGATACGCAGTATTTT. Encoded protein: CASSLGASGRARDTQYF.

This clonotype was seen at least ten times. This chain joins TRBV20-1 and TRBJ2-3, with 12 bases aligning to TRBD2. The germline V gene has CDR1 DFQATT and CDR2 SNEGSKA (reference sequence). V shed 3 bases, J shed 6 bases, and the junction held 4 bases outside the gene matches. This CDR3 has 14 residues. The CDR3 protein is CSASRTSGVDTQYF. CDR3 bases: TGCAGTGCTAGTCGGACTAGCGGGGTGGATACGCAGTATTTT.

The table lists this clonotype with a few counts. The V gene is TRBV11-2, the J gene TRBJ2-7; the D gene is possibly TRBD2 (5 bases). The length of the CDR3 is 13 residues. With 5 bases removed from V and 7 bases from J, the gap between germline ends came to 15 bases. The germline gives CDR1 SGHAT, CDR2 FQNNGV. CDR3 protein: CASSLRVRGEQYF. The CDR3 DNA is TGTGCCAGCAGCCTGAGAGTCCGGGGAGAGCAGTACTTC.

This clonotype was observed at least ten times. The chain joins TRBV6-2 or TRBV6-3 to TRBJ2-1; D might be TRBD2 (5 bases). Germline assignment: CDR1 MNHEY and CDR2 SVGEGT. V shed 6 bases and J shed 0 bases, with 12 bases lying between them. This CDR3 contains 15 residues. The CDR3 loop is CASSGGSRSYNEQFF. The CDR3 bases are TGTGCCAGCAGCGGAGGTTCTCGCTCCTACAATGAGCAGTTCTTC.

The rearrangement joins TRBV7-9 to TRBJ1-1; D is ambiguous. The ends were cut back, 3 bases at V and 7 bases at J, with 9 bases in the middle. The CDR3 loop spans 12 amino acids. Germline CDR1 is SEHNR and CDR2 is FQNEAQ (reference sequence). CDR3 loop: CASSFGPGEAFF. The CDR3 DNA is TGTGCCAGCAGCTTCGGTCCGGGTGAAGCTTTCTTT.

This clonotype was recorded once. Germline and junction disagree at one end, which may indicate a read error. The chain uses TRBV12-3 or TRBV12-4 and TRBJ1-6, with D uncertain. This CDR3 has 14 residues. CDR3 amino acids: CPSSGQGSRSPLHF. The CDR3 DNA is TGTCCCAGCAGTGGTCAAGGGAGCCGTTCACCCCTCCACTTT.

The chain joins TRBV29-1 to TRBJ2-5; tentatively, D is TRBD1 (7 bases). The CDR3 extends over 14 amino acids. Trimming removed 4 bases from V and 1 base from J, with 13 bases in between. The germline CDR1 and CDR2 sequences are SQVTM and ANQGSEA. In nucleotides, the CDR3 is TGCAGCGTTGTGAGGCAGGGGGGCCAAGAGACCCAGTACTTC. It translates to CSVVRQGGQETQYF.

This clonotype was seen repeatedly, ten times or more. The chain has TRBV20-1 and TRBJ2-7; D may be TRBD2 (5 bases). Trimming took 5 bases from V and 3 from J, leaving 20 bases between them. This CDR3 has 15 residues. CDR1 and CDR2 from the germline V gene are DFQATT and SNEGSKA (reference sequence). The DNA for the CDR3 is TGCAGTGCTTCCCAGATCCGGGATCCATACTACGAGCAGTACTTC. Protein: CSASQIRDPYYEQYF.

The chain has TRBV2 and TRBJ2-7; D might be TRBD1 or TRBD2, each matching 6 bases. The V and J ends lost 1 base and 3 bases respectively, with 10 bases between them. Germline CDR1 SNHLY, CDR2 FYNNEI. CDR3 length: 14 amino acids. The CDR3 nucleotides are TGTGCCAGCAGTGAAGAAGGGGGAGGCTACGAGCAGTACTTC. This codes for CASSEEGGGYEQYF. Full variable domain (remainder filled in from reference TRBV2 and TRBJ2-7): EPEVTQTPSHQVTQMGQEVILRCVPISNHLYFYWYRQILGQKVEFLVSFYNNEISEKSEIFDDQFSVERPDGSNFTLKIRSTKLEDSAMYFCASSEEGGGYEQYFGPGTRLTVT.

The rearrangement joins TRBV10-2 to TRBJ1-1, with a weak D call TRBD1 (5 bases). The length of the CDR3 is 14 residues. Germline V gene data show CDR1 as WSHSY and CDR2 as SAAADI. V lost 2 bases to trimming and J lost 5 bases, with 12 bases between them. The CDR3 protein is CASSEKGARTEAFF. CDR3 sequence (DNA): TGCGCCAGCAGTGAGAAAGGGGCAAGGACTGAAGCTTTCTTT.

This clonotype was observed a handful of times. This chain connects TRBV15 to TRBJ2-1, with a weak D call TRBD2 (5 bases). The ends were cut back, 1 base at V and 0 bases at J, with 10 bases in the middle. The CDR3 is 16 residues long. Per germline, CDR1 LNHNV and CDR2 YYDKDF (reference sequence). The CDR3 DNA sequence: TGTGCCACCAGCAGAGCTTCGGAGGTCTCCTACAATGAGCAGTTCTTC. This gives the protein CATSRASEVSYNEQFF.

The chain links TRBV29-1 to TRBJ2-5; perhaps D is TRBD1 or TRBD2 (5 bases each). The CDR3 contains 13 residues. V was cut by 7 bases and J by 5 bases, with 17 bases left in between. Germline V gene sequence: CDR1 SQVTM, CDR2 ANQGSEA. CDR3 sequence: CSAPGPRRETQYF. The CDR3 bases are TGCAGCGCACCGGGGCCCCGACGGGAGACCCAGTACTTC.

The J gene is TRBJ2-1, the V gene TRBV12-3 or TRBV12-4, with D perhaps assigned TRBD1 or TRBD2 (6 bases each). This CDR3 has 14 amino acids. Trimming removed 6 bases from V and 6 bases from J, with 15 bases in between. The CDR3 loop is CASRTSGAPNEQFF. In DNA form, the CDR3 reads TGTGCCAGCAGAACCTCGGGGGCCCCCAATGAGCAGTTCTTC.

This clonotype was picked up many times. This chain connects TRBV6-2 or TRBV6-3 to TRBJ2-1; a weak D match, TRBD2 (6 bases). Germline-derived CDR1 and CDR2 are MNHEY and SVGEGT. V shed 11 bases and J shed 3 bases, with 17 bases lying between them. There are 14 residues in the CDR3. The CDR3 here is CAARRDSNYNEQFF. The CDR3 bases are TGTGCCGCCCGCCGGGACTCGAACTACAATGAGCAGTTCTTC.

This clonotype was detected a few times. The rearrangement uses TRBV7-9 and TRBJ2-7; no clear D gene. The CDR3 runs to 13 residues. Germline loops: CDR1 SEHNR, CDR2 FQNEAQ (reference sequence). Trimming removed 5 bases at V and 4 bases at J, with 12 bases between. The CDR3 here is CASSPLGEYEQYF. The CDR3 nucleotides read TGTGCCAGCAGCCCGCTTGGAGAGTACGAGCAGTACTTC.

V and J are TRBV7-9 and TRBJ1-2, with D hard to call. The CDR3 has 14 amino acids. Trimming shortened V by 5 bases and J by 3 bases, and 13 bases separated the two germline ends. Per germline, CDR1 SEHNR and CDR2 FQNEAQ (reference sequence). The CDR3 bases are TGTGCCAGCAGCCCAGAGGCAGAGGACTATGGCTACACCTTC. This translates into CASSPEAEDYGYTF.

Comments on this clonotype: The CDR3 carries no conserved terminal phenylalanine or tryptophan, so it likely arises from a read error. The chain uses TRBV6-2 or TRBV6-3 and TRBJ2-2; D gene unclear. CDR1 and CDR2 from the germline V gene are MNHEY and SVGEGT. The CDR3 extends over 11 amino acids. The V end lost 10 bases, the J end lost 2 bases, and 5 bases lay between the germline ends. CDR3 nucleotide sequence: TGTGCCACCGCCAACACCGGGGAGCTGTTTGTT. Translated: CATANTGELFV.

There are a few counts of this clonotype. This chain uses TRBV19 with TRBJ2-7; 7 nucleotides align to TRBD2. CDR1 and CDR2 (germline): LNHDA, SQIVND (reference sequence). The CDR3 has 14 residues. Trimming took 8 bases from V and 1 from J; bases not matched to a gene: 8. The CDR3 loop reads CASSPAGVSYEQYF. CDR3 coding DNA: TGTGCCAGTTCCCCGGCGGGGGTGTCCTACGAGCAGTACTTC.

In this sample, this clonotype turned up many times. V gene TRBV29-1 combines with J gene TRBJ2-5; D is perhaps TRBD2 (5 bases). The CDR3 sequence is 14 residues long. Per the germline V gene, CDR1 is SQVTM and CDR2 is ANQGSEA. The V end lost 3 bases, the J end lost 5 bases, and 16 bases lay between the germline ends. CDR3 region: CSVDSGVGKETQYF. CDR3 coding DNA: TGCAGCGTTGATTCCGGGGTAGGAAAGGAGACCCAGTACTTC.

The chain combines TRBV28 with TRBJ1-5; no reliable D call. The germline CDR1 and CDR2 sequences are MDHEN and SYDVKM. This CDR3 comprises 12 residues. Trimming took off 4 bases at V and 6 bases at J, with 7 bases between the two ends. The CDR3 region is CASSSEGQPQHF. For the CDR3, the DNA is TGTGCCAGCAGTTCTGAGGGTCAGCCCCAGCATTTT.

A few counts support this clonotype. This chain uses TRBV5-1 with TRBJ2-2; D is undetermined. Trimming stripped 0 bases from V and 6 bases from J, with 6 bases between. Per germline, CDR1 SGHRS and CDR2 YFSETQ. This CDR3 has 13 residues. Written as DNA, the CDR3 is TGCGCCAGCAGCTTGGGATTTCCCGGGGAGCTGTTTTTT. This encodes CASSLGFPGELFF.

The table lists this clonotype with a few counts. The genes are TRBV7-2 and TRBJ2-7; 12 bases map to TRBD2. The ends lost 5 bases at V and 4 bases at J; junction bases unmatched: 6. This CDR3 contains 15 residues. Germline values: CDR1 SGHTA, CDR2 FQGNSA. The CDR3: CASSALAGGIYEQYF. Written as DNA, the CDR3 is TGTGCCAGCAGCGCCCTAGCGGGAGGGATTTACGAGCAGTACTTC.

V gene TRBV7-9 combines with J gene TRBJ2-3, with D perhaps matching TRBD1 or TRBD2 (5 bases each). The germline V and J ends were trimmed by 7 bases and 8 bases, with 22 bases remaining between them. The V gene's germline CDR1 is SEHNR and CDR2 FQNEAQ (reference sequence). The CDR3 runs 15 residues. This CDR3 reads CASISNAHGASTQYF. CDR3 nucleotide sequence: TGTGCCAGCATCTCCAACGCTCACGGGGCTTCTACGCAGTATTTT.

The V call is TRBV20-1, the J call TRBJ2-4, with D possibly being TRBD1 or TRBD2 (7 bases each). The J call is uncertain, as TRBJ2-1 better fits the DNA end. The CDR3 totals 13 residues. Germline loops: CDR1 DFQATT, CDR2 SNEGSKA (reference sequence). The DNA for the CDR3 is TGCAGTGCCCCAGGGGGGGCCAAAAACATTCAGTTCTTC. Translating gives CSAPGGAKNIQFF.